Sequencing of this T cell receptor (beta chain) was carried out in a study of blood T cell dynamics during melanoma immunotherapy. Sequenced by immunoSEQ multiplex PCR; TCRdb stores in-frame clones only, minus some. There are several thousand clones in the sample; roughly 75% occur only once, and under 30% lies in the top ten. This clone occurred a few times. Documented time point: pre-treatment baseline. Patients had no prior systemic cancer treatment, immunosuppressants or other active cancers. Looked up from germline, CDR1 is SGHKS and CDR2 is YYEKEE (reference sequence). The CDR3 extends over 15 amino acids. The ends were cut back, 4 bases at V and 0 bases at J, with 14 bases in the middle.

Sequencing was performed on blood, taken from a patient treated with checkpoint blockade. This receptor was obtained from a human donor with melanoma. This chain links TRBV5-5 with TRBJ2-7; D is undetermined. The CDR3 coding sequence is TGTGCCAGCAGCGTAACGATTACGCGCTCCTACGAGCAGTACTTC. Translating gives CASSVTITRSYEQYF. Full variable domain (missing parts from reference TRBV5-5 and TRBJ2-7): DAGVTQSPTHLIKTRGQQVTLRCSPISGHKSVSWYQQVLGQGPQFIFQYYEKEERGRGNFPDRFSARQFPNYSSELNVNALLLGDSALYLCASSVTITRSYEQYFGPGTRLTVT.